The rows below give T cell receptor beta chains drawn from one sample of a study of T cell changes during pregnancy in multiple sclerosis. TCRdb's copy holds only in-frame clones and misses some; the assay was immunoSEQ multiplex PCR. In the table there are 50,000 to 60,000 clones, over 90% of which are singletons. The sample was CD4+ T cells from peripheral blood mononuclear cells, taken in the second trimester of pregnancy. The receptors come from a female donor with multiple sclerosis, enrolled in a pregnancy study. CDR3s include the opening cysteine and the closing phenylalanine or tryptophan. D genes are given only for firm matches. Size is omitted from some rows. Given values are once, few, many or a class for expanded clones.

CDR3 DNA: TGTGCCAGCAATGAAAGGGCGCAGTTCGGGGGACTAGCGGGGAACAATGAGCAGTTCTTC
CDR3 protein: CASNERAQFGGLAGNNEQFF
J gene: TRBJ2-1
V gene: TRBV6-4
D gene: TRBD2
clone size: .

CDR3 DNA: TGTGCCAGCAGCCTGTCTAGCGGGGGGGAGAATGAGCAGTTCTTC
CDR3 protein: CASSLSSGGENEQFF
J gene: TRBJ2-1
V gene: TRBV7-9
D gene: TRBD2
clone size: .

CDR3 DNA: TGCGCCAGCAGCCCGGGGGGGCTGCGGGAGACCCAGTACTTC
CDR3 protein: CASSPGGLRETQYF
J gene: TRBJ2-5
V gene: TRBV5-1
D gene: TRBD2
clone size: .

CDR3 DNA: TGTGCAAGTCGCTCGTCCTGCGGGCAGGGGGCTGATGGCTACACCTTC
CDR3 protein: CASRSSCGQGADGYTF
J gene: TRBJ1-2
V gene: TRBV12-2
D gene: .
clone size: once

CDR3 DNA: TGTGCCAGCAGGCACAGCAATGAAAAACTGTTTTTT
CDR3 protein: CASRHSNEKLFF
J gene: TRBJ1-4
V gene: TRBV27
D gene: .
clone size: .

CDR3 DNA: TGTGCCAGCAGCCTGGGGGGGGGCTATGGTTCCAATGAGCAGTTCTTC
CDR3 protein: CASSLGGGYGSNEQFF
J gene: TRBJ2-1
V gene: TRBV7-6
D gene: .
clone size: .

CDR3 DNA: TGTGCCAGCAGCTTGGCGACACGGAATAATTCACCCCTCCACTTT
CDR3 protein: CASSLATRNNSPLHF
J gene: TRBJ1-6
V gene: TRBV5-4
D gene: .
clone size: .

CDR3 DNA: TGTGCCAGCAGTCGACTAGCCTTTAACACCGGGGAGCTGTTTTTT
CDR3 protein: CASSRLAFNTGELFF
J gene: TRBJ2-2
V gene: TRBV7-2
D gene: TRBD2
clone size: .

CDR3 DNA: TGTGCCAGCAGTGAAGACCTCCCGTTCGACAGCTATGGCTACACCTTC
CDR3 protein: CASSEDLPFDSYGYTF
J gene: TRBJ1-2
V gene: TRBV2
D gene: .
clone size: .

CDR3 DNA: TGTGCCAGCAGCACGGGCGGGCGGGTTATTCCGGATACGCAGTATTTT
CDR3 protein: CASSTGGRVIPDTQYF
J gene: TRBJ2-3
V gene: TRBV5-4
D gene: .
clone size: few

CDR3 DNA: TGTGCCAGCAGCGCGGATACCGCGGGAGGGCCTACAGATACGCAGTATTTT
CDR3 protein: CASSADTAGGPTDTQYF
J gene: TRBJ2-3
V gene: TRBV5-6
D gene: TRBD2
clone size: once

CDR3 DNA: TGTGCCAGCAACCAACAGGCCCTTTGGCAGACCCAGTACTTC
CDR3 protein: CASNQQALWQTQYF
J gene: TRBJ2-5
V gene: TRBV11-2
D gene: .
clone size: .

CDR3 DNA: TGTGCCAGCAGCTTGCCGGGCGGGGGGACAGATACGCAGTATTTT
CDR3 protein: CASSLPGGGTDTQYF
J gene: TRBJ2-3
V gene: TRBV5-8
D gene: TRBD2
clone size: .

CDR3 DNA: TGTGCCAGCACCCGGGACAGAGACAATTCACCCCTCCACTTT
CDR3 protein: CASTRDRDNSPLHF
J gene: TRBJ1-6
V gene: TRBV7-9
D gene: TRBD1
clone size: .

CDR3 DNA: TGTGCCAGCAGCTTTAGTCAGGGCGGCGGCTACACCTTC
CDR3 protein: CASSFSQGGGYTF
J gene: TRBJ1-2
V gene: TRBV7-9
D gene: .
clone size: few

CDR3 DNA: TGTGCCAGTAGCCCCCGACAGGCCTCCTCCGGGTACTACACCTTC
CDR3 protein: CASSPRQASSGYYTF
J gene: TRBJ1-2
V gene: TRBV19
D gene: .
clone size: .

CDR3 DNA: TGTGCCAGCAGCTTAGCACAGAGAGCTTACGAGCAGTACTTC
CDR3 protein: CASSLAQRAYEQYF
J gene: TRBJ2-7
V gene: TRBV7-9
D gene: .
clone size: .

CDR3 DNA: TGTGCTAGTGGTTTGGGACAGTATAACACTGAAGCTTTCTTT
CDR3 protein: CASGLGQYNTEAFF
J gene: TRBJ1-1
V gene: TRBV12-5
D gene: .
clone size: few

CDR3 DNA: TGCGCCAGCAGCTTGGTTGTAGGGGATGCTAATGAAAAACTGTTTTTT
CDR3 protein: CASSLVVGDANEKLFF
J gene: TRBJ1-4
V gene: TRBV5-1
D gene: .
clone size: .

CDR3 DNA: TGTGCCAGCAGCTTAGCTGCGGGGACAGGGGCCGGCTACACCTTC
CDR3 protein: CASSLAAGTGAGYTF
J gene: TRBJ1-2
V gene: TRBV7-9
D gene: TRBD1
clone size: .

CDR3 DNA: TGTGCCAGCAGCCAAGACAGTTTATATGGCTACACCTTC
CDR3 protein: CASSQDSLYGYTF
J gene: TRBJ1-2
V gene: TRBV4-2
D gene: .
clone size: once

CDR3 DNA: TGTGCCAGCAGTTCCCTGGGGGGCTCTGGGGCCAACGTCCTGACTTTC
CDR3 protein: CASSSLGGSGANVLTF
J gene: TRBJ2-6
V gene: TRBV6-5
D gene: .
clone size: .

CDR3 DNA: TGTGCCACCAGGGATAGCGGGGGAAATGAGCAGTTCTTC
CDR3 protein: CATRDSGGNEQFF
J gene: TRBJ2-1
V gene: TRBV2
D gene: TRBD2
clone size: .

CDR3 DNA: TGTGCCAGCAGGGAGGGGGCGGTTGGTGGCTACACCTTC
CDR3 protein: CASREGAVGGYTF
J gene: TRBJ1-2
V gene: TRBV2
D gene: TRBD1
clone size: .

CDR3 DNA: TGTGCCATCAGTGAGCCGGGGAACAGGGGGCACGCTGAAGCTTTCTTT
CDR3 protein: CAISEPGNRGHAEAFF
J gene: TRBJ1-1
V gene: TRBV10-3
D gene: TRBD1
clone size: .